This TCR beta chain derives from a study of OX40 agonist ivuxolimab in advanced cancers. The V gene's germline CDR1 is MNHNS and CDR2 SASEGT. J was trimmed by 1 base and V by 1 base; bases with no gene match: 4. CDR3 length: 16 residues. The protocol was immunoSEQ multiplex PCR, while the TCRdb copy is restricted to in-frame clones and leaves out a portion. This sample has more than 45,000 clones, with 84% found just once. The chain employs TRBV6-1 and TRBJ2-4; 7 bases agree with TRBD2. The clonotype comes from an adult with an advanced solid tumor such as melanoma, head and neck, liver or kidney cancer. This sample comprised CD4+ or CD8+ T cells sorted from blood, obtained in a trial of the OX40 agonist ivuxolimab. CDR3 sequence reads: CASSEGPAGAKNIQYF. As DNA, the CDR3 is TGTGCCAGCAGTGAAGGACCAGCGGGGGCCAAAAACATTCAGTACTTC.